Presented here are 16 T cell receptor beta chains from one specimen sequenced in a study of blood T cell repertoires in COVID-19. TCRdb keeps only in-frame clones here, not all; method: immunoSEQ multiplex PCR. The profile shows around 130,000 clones, about 80% of them singletons. The specimen was peripheral blood. These receptors originate from a woman in her forties or fifties with acute or convalescent COVID-19.

J is TRBJ2-2 and V is TRBV12-5; 10 bases align to TRBD2. Germline CDR1 is LGHNT and CDR2 is FRNRAP. CDR3 size: 17 residues. V shed 0 bases and J 5 bases; nucleotides not matched to a gene: 6. CDR3 nucleotides: TGTGCTAGTGGTTTGGTACTACTAGCGGGGAATACCGGGGAGCTGTTTTTT. Protein sequence: CASGLVLLAGNTGELFF.

The rearrangement joins TRBV18 to TRBJ2-7, with 7 bases that match TRBD2. Trimming took 4 bases from V and 4 from J; bases not matched to a gene: 7. CDR3 length: 14 amino acids. Germline V CDR1 and CDR2: KGHSH, LQKENI. The CDR3 DNA sequence: TGTGCCAGCTCACTAACTGGGACTAATTACGAGCAGTACTTC. Encoded protein: CASSLTGTNYEQYF.

The chain links TRBV5-1 to TRBJ1-4; D unresolved. Germline V gives CDR1 SGHRS, CDR2 YFSETQ. V was shortened by 7 bases and J by 0 bases, with 7 bases between the two germline ends. The CDR3 contains 13 residues. The CDR3 spells CASRVATNEKLFF. For the CDR3, the DNA is TGCGCCAGCCGGGTTGCAACTAATGAAAAACTGTTTTTT.

This clone came up a few times. J is TRBJ2-6 and V is TRBV7-6; the match to TRBD1 covers 9 bases. The CDR3 length is 16 residues. Looked up from germline, CDR1 is SGHVS and CDR2 is FNYEAQ. V trimming: 4 bases; J trimming: 4 bases; junction bases outside the gene matches: 5. The DNA for the CDR3 is TGTGCCAGCAGCTCCGGGACAGGGCTCGGGGCCAACGTCCTGACTTTC. This sequence encodes CASSSGTGLGANVLTF.

This rearrangement joins TRBV5-1 to TRBJ1-3; D is perhaps TRBD1 (5 bases). V lost 1 base and J lost 0, with 8 bases in between. CDR1 SGHRS and CDR2 YFSETQ come from the germline V gene. The CDR3 is made up of 15 amino acids. In DNA, the CDR3 is TGCGCCAGCAGCTTGTCTACAGGCTCTGGAAACACCATATATTTT. Its translation: CASSLSTGSGNTIYF.

The chain links TRBV6-5 to TRBJ2-3; D is perhaps TRBD1 (6 bases). V dropped 6 bases and J dropped 1 base, with 14 bases sitting between them. The CDR3 contains 15 residues. Germline values: CDR1 MNHEY, CDR2 SVGAGI. The CDR3 is CASSRRGVGTDTQYF. Written as DNA, the CDR3 is TGTGCCAGCAGCCGCAGGGGAGTGGGCACAGATACGCAGTATTTT.

This rearrangement joins TRBV18 to TRBJ1-6; the D gene is possibly TRBD1 (5 bases). This CDR3 contains 15 residues. CDR1 is KGHSH and CDR2 is LQKENI in the germline V gene. Trimming took 5 bases from V and 5 from J, leaving 13 bases between them. The CDR3 region is CASSRGVGDNSPLHF. For the CDR3, the DNA is TGTGCCAGCTCAAGGGGCGTAGGGGATAATTCACCCCTCCACTTT.

The chain has TRBV6-1 and TRBJ1-5; possibly TRBD1 for D (5 bases). V was cut by 4 bases and J by 0 bases, with 19 bases left in between. CDR1 and CDR2 from the germline V gene are MNHNS and SASEGT. CDR3 size: 18 residues. CDR3 nucleotide sequence: TGTGCCAGCAGTGCCCTGGGGGGATACCCCTATAGCAATCAGCCCCAGCATTTT. This encodes CASSALGGYPYSNQPQHF.

The genes are TRBV3-1 (or the pseudogene TRBV3-2) and TRBJ1-5; D remains ambiguous. This CDR3 contains 15 residues. Trimming removed 4 bases at V and 0 bases at J, with 10 bases between. Germline CDR1 is LGHDT and CDR2 is YNNKEL (reference sequence). CDR3 bases: TGTGCCAGCAGCCCCGGGGTGGATAGCAATCAGCCCCAGCATTTT. It is translated as CASSPGVDSNQPQHF.

The chain joins TRBV5-5 to TRBJ1-3; 9 nucleotides line up with TRBD1. Per germline, CDR1 SGHKS and CDR2 YYEKEE (reference sequence). There are 17 residues in the CDR3. V lost 3 bases and J lost 0; bases outside the gene matches: 7. Here the CDR3 DNA reads TGTGCCAGCAGCTCTCCGGGACAGGGACGCTCTGGAAACACCATATATTTT. Its translation: CASSSPGQGRSGNTIYF.

This clone was observed once. The chain is built from TRBV15 and TRBJ2-7, with no clear D. V was cut by 0 bases and J by 6 bases, with 3 bases left in between. Germline-derived CDR1 and CDR2 are LNHNV and YYDKDF (reference sequence). The CDR3 length is 11 residues. CDR3 DNA sequence: TGTGCCACCAGCAGAGATCGCGAGCAGTACTTC. It is translated as CATSRDREQYF.

The gene calls are TRBV3-1 (or the pseudogene TRBV3-2) and TRBJ2-5, with D possibly TRBD1 on 6 matching bases. The CDR3 is 15 residues long. V was clipped by 4 bases and J by 1 base, with 13 bases between them. Germline values: CDR1 LGHDT, CDR2 YNNKEL (reference sequence). The CDR3 spells CASSRRGGAQETQYF. The CDR3 DNA reads TGTGCCAGCAGCCGGAGAGGGGGAGCCCAAGAGACCCAGTACTTC.

Here the CDR3 DNA reads TGCAGCGTTGACGGGTTAGCTAACTATGGCTACACCTTC. This gives the protein CSVDGLANYGYTF. This chain uses TRBV29-1 with TRBJ1-2; no reliable D call. The CDR3 is made up of 13 amino acids. Germline assignment: CDR1 SQVTM and CDR2 ANQGSEA. V lost 3 bases, J lost 0 bases, and 8 bases lay in between.

V gene TRBV6-5 combines with J gene TRBJ1-1; 8 bases map to TRBD1. Germline V gives CDR1 MNHEY, CDR2 SVGAGI. Germline trimming cut 6 bases from V and 1 base from J; bases unmatched to any gene: 4. This CDR3 has 14 residues. The CDR3 DNA reads as TGTGCCAGCAGACATACAGGGGGGAACACTGAAGCTTTCTTT. The encoded protein is CASRHTGGNTEAFF.

In its sample, this clone was seen once. The chain has TRBV19 and TRBJ2-1, with a weak D call TRBD2 (5 bases). CDR3 length: 14 residues. The germline CDR1 and CDR2 sequences are LNHDA and SQIVND (reference sequence). The V and J ends lost 3 bases and 9 bases respectively, with 15 bases between them. Written as DNA, the CDR3 is TGTGCCAGTAGTATTTCTCAACTAGTGACTGAGCAGTTCTTC. Its protein is CASSISQLVTEQFF.

The chain combines TRBV4-1 with TRBJ2-1; 8 bases are shared with TRBD1. The CDR3 is 16 amino acids. Trimming cost V 3 bases and J 5 bases; bases outside gene matches: 9. The germline V gene encodes CDR1 MGHRA and CDR2 YSYEKL. The CDR3 loop reads CASSQSPGQANNEQFF. The DNA of the CDR3 is TGCGCCAGCAGCCAGTCCCCGGGACAGGCCAACAATGAGCAGTTCTTC.